The 2 T cell receptor beta chains below come from one sample, sequenced in a study of T cells expressing NK-cell markers. TCRdb re-called the 5' RACE reads and gives one entry per CDR3 protein, without DNA. This repertoire includes a few hundred thousand distinct CDR3 sequences. The source material was blood T cells: a sorted CD56 or NKG2C T cell subset, CD4+ or CD8+ T cells, or bulk PBMC T cells (not recorded which). The receptors shown here come from a man aged 18-70 years in good health.

The chain has TRBV20-1 and TRBJ2-3; no DNA is available, so the TRBD1 call from TCRdb remains unchecked. This CDR3 has 15 amino acids. Looked up from germline, CDR1 is DFQATT and CDR2 is SNEGSKA (reference sequence). The CDR3 is CSAPSTGAGTDTQYF.

Frequency places this clonotype as medium-sized (0.01 to 0.1%). This chain links TRBV2 with TRBJ2-5; TCRdb returns TRBD2, unconfirmable since there is no DNA. Germline CDR1 is SNHLY and CDR2 is FYNNEI. This CDR3 is 15 amino acids long. CDR3 protein: CASSEIGGARETQYF.